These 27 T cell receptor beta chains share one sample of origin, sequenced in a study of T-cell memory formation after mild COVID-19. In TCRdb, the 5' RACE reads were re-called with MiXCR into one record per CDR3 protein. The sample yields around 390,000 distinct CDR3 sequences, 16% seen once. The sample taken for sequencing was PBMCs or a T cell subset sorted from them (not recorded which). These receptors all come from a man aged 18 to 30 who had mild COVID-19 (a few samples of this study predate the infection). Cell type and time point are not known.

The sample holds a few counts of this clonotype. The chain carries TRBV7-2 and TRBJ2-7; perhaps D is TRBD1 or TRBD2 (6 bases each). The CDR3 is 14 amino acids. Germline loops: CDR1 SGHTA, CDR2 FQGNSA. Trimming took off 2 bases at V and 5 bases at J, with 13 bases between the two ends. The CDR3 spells CASSLFGGIHEQYF. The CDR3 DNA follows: TGTGCCAGCAGCTTATTCGGGGGCATCCACGAGCAGTACTTC.

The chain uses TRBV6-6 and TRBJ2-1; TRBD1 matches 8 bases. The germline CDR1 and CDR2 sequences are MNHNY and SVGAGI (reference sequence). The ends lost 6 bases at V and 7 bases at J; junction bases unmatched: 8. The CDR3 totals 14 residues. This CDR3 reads CASRSDQGANEQFF. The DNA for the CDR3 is TGTGCCAGCAGGTCGGATCAGGGGGCGAATGAGCAGTTCTTC.

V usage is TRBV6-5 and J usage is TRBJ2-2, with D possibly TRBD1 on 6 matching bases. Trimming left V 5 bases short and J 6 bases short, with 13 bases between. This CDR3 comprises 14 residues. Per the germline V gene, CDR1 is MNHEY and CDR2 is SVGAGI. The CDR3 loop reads CASSELQGAGELFF. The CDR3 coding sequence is TGTGCCAGCAGTGAATTACAGGGCGCCGGGGAGCTGTTTTTT.

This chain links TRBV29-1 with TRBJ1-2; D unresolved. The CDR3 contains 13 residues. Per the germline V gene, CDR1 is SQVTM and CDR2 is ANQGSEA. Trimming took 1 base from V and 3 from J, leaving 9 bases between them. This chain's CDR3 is CSVEAAEDYGYTF. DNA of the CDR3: TGCAGCGTTGAAGCCGCCGAAGACTATGGCTACACCTTC.

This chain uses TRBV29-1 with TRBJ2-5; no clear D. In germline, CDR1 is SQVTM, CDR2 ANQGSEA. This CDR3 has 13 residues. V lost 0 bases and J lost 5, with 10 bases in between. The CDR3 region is CSVEEGPQETQYF. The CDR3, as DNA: TGCAGCGTTGAAGAAGGCCCCCAGGAGACCCAGTACTTC.

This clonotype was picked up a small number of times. The CDR3 nucleotides are TGTGCCAGCAGACAGAGCGGGGGGGCCGGCGGGGAGCTGTTTTTT. It translates to CASRQSGGAGGELFF. V and J are TRBV2 and TRBJ2-2; 10 nucleotides agree with TRBD2. The CDR3 sequence is 15 residues long. The ends lost 6 bases at V and 7 bases at J; junction bases unmatched: 8. Per germline, CDR1 SNHLY and CDR2 FYNNEI. Variable domain in full (rest from reference TRBV2 and TRBJ2-2): EPEVTQTPSHQVTQMGQEVILRCVPISNHLYFYWYRQILGQKVEFLVSFYNNEISEKSEIFDDQFSVERPDGSNFTLKIRSTKLEDSAMYFCASRQSGGAGGELFFGEGSRLTVL.

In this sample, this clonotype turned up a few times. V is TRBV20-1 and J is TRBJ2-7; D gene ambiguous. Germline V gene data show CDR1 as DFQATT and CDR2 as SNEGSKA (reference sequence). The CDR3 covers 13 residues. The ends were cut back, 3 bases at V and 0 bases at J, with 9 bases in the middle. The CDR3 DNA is TGCAGTGCTAGGGGGTTCCCCTCCTACGAGCAGTACTTC. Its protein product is CSARGFPSYEQYF.

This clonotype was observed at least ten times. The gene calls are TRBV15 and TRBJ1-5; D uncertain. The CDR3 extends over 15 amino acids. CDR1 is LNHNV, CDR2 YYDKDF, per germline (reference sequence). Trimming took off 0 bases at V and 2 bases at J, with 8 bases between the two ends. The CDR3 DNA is TGTGCCACCAGCAGAGATCTATGGGGCAATCAGCCCCAGCATTTT. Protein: CATSRDLWGNQPQHF. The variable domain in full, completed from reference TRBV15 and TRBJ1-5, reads DAMVIQNPRYQVTQFGKPVTLSCSQTLNHNVMYWYQQKSSQAPKLLFHYYDKDFNNEADTPDNFQSRRPNTSFCFLDIRSPGLGDTAMYLCATSRDLWGNQPQHFGDGTRLSIL.

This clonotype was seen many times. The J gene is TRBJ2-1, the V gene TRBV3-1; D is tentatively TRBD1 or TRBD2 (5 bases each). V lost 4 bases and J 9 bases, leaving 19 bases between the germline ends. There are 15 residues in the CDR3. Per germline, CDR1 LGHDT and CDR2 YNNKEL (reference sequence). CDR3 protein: CASSLRDASGSEQFF. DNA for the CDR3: TGTGCCAGCAGCCTACGGGACGCCAGCGGTTCTGAGCAGTTCTTC.

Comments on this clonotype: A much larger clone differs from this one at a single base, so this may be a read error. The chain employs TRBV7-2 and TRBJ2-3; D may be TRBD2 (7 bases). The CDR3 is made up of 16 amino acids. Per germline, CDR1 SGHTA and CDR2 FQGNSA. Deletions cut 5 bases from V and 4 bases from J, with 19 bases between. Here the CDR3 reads CASSLVGGGASDTQYF. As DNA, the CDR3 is TGTGCCAGCAGCCTTGTAGGTGGGGGGGCATCAGATACGCAGTATTTT.

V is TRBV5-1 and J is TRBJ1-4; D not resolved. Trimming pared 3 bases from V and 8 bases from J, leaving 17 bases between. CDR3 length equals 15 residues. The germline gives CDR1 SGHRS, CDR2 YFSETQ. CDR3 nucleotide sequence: TGCGCCAGCAGCTCTTCCGGGCCCCTGGGGGAAAAACTGTTTTTT. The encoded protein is CASSSSGPLGEKLFF.

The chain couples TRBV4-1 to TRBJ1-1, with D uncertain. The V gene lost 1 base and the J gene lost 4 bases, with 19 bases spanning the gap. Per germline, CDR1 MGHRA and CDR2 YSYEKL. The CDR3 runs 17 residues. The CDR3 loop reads CASSQGIAGALTTEAFF. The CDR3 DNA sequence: TGCGCCAGCAGCCAAGGGATCGCAGGCGCCCTCACCACTGAAGCTTTCTTT.

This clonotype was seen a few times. CDR3: CASRTYRDRGAFF. In DNA form, the CDR3 reads TGTGCCAGCAGGACTTACCGGGACAGAGGTGCTTTCTTT. This sequence joins TRBV12-3 or TRBV12-4 and TRBJ1-1; 7 nucleotides agree with TRBD1. With V trimmed by 6 bases and J by 11 bases, 12 bases remained unmatched. This CDR3 is 13 amino acids long.

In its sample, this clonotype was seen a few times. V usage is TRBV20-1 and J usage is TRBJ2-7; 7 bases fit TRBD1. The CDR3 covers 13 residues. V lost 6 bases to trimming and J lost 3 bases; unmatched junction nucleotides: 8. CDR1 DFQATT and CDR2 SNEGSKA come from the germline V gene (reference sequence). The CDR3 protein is CSARTDRDYEQYV. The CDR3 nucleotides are TGCAGTGCGAGAACCGACAGGGACTACGAGCAGTACGTC.

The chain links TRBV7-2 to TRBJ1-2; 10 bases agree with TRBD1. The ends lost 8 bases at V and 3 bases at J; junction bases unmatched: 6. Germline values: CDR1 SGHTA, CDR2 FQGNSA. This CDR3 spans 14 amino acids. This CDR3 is CASARQGADYGYTF. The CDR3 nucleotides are TGTGCCAGCGCACGACAGGGGGCGGACTATGGCTACACCTTC.

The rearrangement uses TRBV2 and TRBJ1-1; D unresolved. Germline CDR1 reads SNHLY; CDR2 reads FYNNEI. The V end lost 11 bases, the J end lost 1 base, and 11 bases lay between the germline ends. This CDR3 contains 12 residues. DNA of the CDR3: TGTGCCGGCTCGGTCGGGAACACTGAAGCTTTCTTT. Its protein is CAGSVGNTEAFF.

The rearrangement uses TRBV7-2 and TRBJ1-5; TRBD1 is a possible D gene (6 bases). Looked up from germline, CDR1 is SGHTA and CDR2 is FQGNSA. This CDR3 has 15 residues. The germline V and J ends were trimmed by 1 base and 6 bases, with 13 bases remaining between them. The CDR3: CASSLGYRESQPQHF. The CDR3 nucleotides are TGTGCCAGCAGCTTAGGGTACAGGGAAAGTCAGCCCCAGCATTTT. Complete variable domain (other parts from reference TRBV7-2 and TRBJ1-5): GAGVSQSPSNKVTEKGKDVELRCDPISGHTALYWYRQSLGQGLEFLIYFQGNSAPDKSGLPSDRFSAERTGGSVSTLTIQRTQQEDSAVYLCASSLGYRESQPQHFGDGTRLSIL.

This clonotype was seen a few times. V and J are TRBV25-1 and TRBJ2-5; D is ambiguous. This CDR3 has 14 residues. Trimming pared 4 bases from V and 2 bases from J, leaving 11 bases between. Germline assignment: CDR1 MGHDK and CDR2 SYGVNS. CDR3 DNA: TGTGCCAGCAGTGGTCGGGCAGGTCAAGAGACCCAGTACTTC. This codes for CASSGRAGQETQYF.

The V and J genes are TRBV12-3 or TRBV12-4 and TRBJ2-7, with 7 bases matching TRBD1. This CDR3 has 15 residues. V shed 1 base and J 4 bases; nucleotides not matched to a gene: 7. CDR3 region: CASSLGDIQGYEQYF. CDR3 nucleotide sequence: TGTGCCAGCAGTTTAGGGGATATACAGGGGTACGAGCAGTACTTC.

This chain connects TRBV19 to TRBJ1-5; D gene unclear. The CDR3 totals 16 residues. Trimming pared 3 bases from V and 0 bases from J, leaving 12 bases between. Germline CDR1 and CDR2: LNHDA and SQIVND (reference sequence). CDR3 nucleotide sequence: TGTGCCAGTAGTATTTTGATGGTCGATAGCAATCAGCCCCAGCATTTT. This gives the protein CASSILMVDSNQPQHF.

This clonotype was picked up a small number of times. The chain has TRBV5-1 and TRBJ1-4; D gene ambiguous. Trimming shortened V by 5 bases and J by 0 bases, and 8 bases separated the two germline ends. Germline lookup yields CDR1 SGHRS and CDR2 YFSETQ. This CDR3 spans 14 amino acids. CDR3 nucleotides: TGCGCCAGCAGTAGAGATTCAACTAATGAAAAACTGTTTTTT. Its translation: CASSRDSTNEKLFF.

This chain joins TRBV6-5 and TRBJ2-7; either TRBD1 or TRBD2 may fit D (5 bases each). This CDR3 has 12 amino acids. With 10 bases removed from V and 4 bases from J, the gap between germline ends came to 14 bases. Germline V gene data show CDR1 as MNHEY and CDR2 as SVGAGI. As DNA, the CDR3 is TGTGCCACCCGGCCCGAGGGGTACGAGCAGTACTTC. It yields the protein CATRPEGYEQYF.

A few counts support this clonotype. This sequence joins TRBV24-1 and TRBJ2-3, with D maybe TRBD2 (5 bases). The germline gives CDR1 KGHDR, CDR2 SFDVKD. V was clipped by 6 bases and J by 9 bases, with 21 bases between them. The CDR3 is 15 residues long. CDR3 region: CATSHPGSVRETQYF. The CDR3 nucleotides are TGTGCCACCAGTCACCCCGGGTCCGTGAGGGAAACGCAGTATTTT.

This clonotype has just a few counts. The CDR3 DNA is TGTGCCAGCAGCGGACAGGGGCACTATGGCTACACCTTC. Translating gives CASSGQGHYGYTF. V and J are TRBV7-9 and TRBJ1-2, with 9 bases matching TRBD1. The CDR3 sequence is 13 residues long. Germline trimming cut 5 bases from V and 3 bases from J; bases unmatched to any gene: 1. Germline CDR1 and CDR2: SEHNR and FQNEAQ (reference sequence).

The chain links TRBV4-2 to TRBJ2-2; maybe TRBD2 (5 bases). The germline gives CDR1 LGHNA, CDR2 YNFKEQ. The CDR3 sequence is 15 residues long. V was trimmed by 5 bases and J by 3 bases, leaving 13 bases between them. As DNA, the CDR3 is TGTGCCAGCAGCGCCCAACGGGATTACACCGGGGAGCTGTTTTTT. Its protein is CASSAQRDYTGELFF.

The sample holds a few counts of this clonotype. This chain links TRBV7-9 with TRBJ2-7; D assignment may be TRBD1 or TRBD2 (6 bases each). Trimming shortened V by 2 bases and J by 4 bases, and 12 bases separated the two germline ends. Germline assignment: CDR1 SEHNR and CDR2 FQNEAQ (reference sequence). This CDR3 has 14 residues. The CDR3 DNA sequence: TGTGCCAGCAGCTTAAGTCAGGGGAGGTACGAGCAGTACTTC. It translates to CASSLSQGRYEQYF. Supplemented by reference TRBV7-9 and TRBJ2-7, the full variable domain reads DTGVSQNPRHKITKRGQNVTFRCDPISEHNRLYWYRQTLGQGPEFLTYFQNEAQLEKSRLLSDRFSAERPKGSFSTLEIQRTEQGDSAMYLCASSLSQGRYEQYFGPGTRLTVT.

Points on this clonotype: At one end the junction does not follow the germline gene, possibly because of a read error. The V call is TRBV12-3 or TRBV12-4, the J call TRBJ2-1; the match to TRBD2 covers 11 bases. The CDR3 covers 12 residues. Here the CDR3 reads CASSSSGGAFGF. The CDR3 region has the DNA TGTGCCAGCAGTAGTAGCGGGGGGGCCTTCGGCTTC.